This record looks at one T cell receptor (beta chain) sequence and its context. Antigen unknown. These data come from a study of T cell repertoires and HLA-DP antigens. Libraries were prepared by immunoSEQ multiplex PCR; TCRdb keeps only in-frame clonotypes and omits some of them. The table has roughly 110,000 clones, 90% to 95% seen once. The V gene's germline CDR1 is WSHSY and CDR2 SAAADI. V lost 5 bases, J lost 2 bases, and 3 bases stayed unmatched. CDR3 length: 14 amino acids. This clonotype was sampled from a woman aged 18-30 years in good health and CMV-seronegative. The sample comprised CD4+ T cells from PBMCs. This chain joins TRBV10-2 and TRBJ2-1; TRBD2 aligns across 7 bases. CDR3 in DNA: TGCGCCAGCAGTCTAGCGGAACCCTACAATGAGCAGTTCTTC. It is translated as CASSLAEPYNEQFF.